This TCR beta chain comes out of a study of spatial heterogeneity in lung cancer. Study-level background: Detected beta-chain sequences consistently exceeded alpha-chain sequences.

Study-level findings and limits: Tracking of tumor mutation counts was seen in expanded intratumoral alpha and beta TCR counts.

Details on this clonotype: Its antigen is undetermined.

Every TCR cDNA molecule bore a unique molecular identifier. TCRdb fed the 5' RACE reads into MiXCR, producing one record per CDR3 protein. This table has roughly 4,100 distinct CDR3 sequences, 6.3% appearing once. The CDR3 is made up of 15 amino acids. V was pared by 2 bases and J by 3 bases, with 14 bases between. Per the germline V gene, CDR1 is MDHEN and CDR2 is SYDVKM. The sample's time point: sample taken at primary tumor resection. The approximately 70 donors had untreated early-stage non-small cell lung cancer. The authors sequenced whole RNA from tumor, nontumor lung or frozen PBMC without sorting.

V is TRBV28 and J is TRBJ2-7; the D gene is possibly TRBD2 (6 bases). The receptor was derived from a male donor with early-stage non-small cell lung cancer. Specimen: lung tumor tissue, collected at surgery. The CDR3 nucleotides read TGTGCCAGCAGTTTAGAGGGAGGCCATATCTACGAGCAGTACTTC. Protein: CASSLEGGHIYEQYF.